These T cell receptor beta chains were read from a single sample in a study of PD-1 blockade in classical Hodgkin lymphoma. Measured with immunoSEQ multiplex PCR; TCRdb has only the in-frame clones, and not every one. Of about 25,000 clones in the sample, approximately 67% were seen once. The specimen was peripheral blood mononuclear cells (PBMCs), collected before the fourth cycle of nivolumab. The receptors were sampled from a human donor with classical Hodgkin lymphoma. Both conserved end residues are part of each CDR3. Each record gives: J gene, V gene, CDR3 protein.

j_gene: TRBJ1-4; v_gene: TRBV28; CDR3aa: CASNDGGSEKLFF
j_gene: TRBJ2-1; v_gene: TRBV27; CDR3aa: CASIPPGLGPNEQFF
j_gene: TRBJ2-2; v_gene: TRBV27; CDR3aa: CASRGAGNTGELFF
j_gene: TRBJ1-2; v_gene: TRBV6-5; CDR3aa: CASSSPTQGFYGYTF
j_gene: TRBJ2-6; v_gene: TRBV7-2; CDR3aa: CASRGAGANVLTF
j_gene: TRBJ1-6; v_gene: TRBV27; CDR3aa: CASSLSRDSPLHF
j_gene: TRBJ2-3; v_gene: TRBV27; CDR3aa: CASSSTGRRTDTQYF
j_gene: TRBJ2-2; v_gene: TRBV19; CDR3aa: CASSGTGTGELFF
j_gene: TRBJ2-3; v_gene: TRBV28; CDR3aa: CASTPPSGGVSTDTQYF
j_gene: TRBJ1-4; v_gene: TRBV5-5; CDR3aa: CASSPWGSNEKLFF
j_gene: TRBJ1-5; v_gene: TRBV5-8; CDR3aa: CASSRQGTQTYSNQPQHF
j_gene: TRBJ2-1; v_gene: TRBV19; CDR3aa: CASSIPSGINNEQFF
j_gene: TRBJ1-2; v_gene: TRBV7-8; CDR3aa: CASSSRDRLLDPYTF
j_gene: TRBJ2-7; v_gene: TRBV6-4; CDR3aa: CARNRTGPLIYEQYF
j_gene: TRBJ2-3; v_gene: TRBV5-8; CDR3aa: CASSLQSTDTQYF
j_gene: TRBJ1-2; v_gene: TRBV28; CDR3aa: CASSTPRGKANYGYTF
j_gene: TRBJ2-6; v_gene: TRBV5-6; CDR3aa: CASSLKGQGGSGANVLTF
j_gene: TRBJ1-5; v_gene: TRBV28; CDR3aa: CASSLTESNQPQHF
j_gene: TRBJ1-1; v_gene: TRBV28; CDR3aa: CASNWDSWNTEAFF
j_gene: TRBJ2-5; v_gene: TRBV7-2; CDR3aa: CASSLRGGPRETQYF
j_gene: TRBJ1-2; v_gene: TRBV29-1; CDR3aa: CSVDPTGAGALYGYTF